The text below deals with one TCR beta chain. This clonotype was seen at least ten times. No cognate antigen has been identified for it. Per-base qualities were not stored, and no clone one base away is much larger. The data are from a study of T cell repertoires in cytomegalovirus infection (dated 2019 in TCRdb). For the study in its entirety: Donor HLA type was relevant to the analysis, because carriage of CMV infection together with the matching HLA type was indicated by public TCR beta signatures.

What the work shows at the level of the full study, not this receptor alone: In both this cohort and an independent roughly 330-donor cohort, the cumulative frequency of public TCR beta family members distinguished carriers of CMV infection plus the relevant HLA type. The ex vivo response was dominated by HLA-C-restricted CMV-specific TCR beta clonotypes, and the single most frequent clonotype in two of eight donors was supplied by these HLA-C-restricted clonotypes.

In the germline V gene (reference sequence), CDR1 corresponds to LNHDA and CDR2 to SQIVND. Taken from cysteine to phenylalanine, the CDR3 has 16 residues. The entry retains the CDR3 DNA only, 48 bases that are in frame from base 1. V and J lose 3 bases and 7 bases, and a span of 16 bases separates them. Sequencing was carried out with an Illumina HiSeq 1500. TCRdb reworked the public reads: Q25 trimming with fastp, MiXCR clone assembly, productive beta chains retained. Rows are combined by CDR3 protein, so each entry shows the most common genes and DNA. The sample data list fewer than 250,000 distinct CDR3 sequences, and about 12% of these were observed just once. The top ten clones comprise 1.5% to 2% of the sample.

In this chain, TRBV19 is recombined with TRBJ2-6, and perhaps TRBD1 as D gene, on 7 matching bases. The origin of this receptor is a human donor in good health (CMV status not recorded). Some clones in this sample may be carry-over from other donors' samples. The source material was PBMCs. In nucleotide form, the sequence is TGTGCCAGTAGTATCAGGAGGGGGCAAGGTGCCAACGTCCTGACTTTC. Its protein product is CASSIRRGQGANVLTF.